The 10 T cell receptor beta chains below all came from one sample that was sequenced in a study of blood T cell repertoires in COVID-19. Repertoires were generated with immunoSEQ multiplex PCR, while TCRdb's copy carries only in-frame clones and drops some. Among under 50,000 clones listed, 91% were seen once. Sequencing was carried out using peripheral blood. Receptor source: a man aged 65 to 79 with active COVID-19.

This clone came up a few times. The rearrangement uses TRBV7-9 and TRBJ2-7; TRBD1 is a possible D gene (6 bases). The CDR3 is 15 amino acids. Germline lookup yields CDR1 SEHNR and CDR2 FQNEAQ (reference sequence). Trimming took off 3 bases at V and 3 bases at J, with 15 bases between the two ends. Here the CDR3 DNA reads TGTGCCAGCAGCTTCTCGGACAGTGGGGGCTACGAGCAGTACTTC. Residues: CASSFSDSGGYEQYF.

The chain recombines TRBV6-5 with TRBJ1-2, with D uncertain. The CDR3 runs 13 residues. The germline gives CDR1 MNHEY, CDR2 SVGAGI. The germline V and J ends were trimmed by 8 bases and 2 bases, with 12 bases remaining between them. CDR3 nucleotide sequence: TGTGCCAGCGCCGCCGACTTAAACTATGGCTACACCTTC. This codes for CASAADLNYGYTF.

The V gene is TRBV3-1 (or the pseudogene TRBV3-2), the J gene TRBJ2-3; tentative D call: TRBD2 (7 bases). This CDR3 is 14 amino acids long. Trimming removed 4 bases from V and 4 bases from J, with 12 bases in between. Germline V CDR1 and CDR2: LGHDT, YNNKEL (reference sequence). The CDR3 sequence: CASSRGRGADTQYF. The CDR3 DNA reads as TGTGCCAGCAGCCGAGGGAGGGGGGCAGATACGCAGTATTTT.

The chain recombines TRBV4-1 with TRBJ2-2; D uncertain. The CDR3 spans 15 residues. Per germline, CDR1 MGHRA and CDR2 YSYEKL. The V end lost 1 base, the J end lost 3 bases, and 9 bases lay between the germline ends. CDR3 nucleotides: TGCGCCAGCAGCCAAGCTCTGCTAGACACCGGGGAGCTGTTTTTT. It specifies CASSQALLDTGELFF.

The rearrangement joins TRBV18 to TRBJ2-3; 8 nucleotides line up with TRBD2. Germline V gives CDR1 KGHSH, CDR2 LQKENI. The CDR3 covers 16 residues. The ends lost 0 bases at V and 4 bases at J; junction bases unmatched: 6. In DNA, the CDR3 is TGTGCCAGCTCACCACCGGGGACTAGTTTGTCAGATACGCAGTATTTT. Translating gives CASSPPGTSLSDTQYF.

The CDR3 region has the DNA TGTGCCAGCAGACCGGGACAGGGGGCGAAGAATGAAGCTTTCTTT. Amino acid sequence: CASRPGQGAKNEAFF. The gene calls are TRBV6-5 and TRBJ1-1, with 12 bases matching TRBD1. The germline gives CDR1 MNHEY, CDR2 SVGAGI. V dropped 6 bases and J dropped 7; count of bases not matched to a gene: 9. The CDR3 runs 15 residues.

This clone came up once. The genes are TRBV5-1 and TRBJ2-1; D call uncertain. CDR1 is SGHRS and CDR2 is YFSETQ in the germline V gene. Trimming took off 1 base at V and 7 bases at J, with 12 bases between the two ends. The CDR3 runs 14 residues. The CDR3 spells CASSLNPGWNEQFF. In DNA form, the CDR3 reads TGCGCCAGCAGCTTGAATCCCGGTTGGAATGAGCAGTTCTTC.

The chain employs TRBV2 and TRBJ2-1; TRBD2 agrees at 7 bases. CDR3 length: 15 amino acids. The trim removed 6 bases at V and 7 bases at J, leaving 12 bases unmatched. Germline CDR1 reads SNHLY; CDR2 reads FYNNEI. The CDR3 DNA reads TGTGCCAGCAGATGGGACTCGACGGGGGGTAATGAGCAGTTCTTC. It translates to CASRWDSTGGNEQFF. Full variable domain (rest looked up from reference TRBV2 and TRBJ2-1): EPEVTQTPSHQVTQMGQEVILRCVPISNHLYFYWYRQILGQKVEFLVSFYNNEISEKSEIFDDQFSVERPDGSNFTLKIRSTKLEDSAMYFCASRWDSTGGNEQFFGPGTRLTVL.

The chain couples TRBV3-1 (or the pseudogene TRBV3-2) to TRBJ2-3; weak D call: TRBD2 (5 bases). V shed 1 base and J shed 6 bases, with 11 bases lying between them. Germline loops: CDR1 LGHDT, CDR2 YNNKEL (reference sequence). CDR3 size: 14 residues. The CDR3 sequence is CASSQGTSFDTQYF. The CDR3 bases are TGTGCCAGCAGCCAAGGGACTTCGTTTGATACGCAGTATTTT.

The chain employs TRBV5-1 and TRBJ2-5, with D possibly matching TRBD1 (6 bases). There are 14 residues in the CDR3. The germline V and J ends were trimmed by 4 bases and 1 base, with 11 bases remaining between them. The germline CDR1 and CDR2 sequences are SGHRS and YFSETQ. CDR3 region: CASSLQGTQETQYF. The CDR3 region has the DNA TGCGCCAGCAGCCTACAGGGAACCCAAGAGACCCAGTACTTC.